Each of the 14 T cell receptor beta chains below was sequenced from the same sample in a study of CD8+ T cells in alopecia areata. As the sequencing template, cDNA was produced by extracting RNA and reverse transcribing it. TCRdb's copy holds only in-frame clones and misses some; the assay was immunoSEQ multiplex PCR. The sample shows 210,000 or so clones, approximately 65% of them seen only once. Sample treatment: oral pan-JAK inhibitor, 5-10 mg twice daily. The input for sequencing was CD4+ T cells sorted from blood, taken at approximately week 44, from a patient treated with tofacitinib. The source of these receptors is a human donor with alopecia areata.

J is TRBJ2-7 and V is TRBV29-1; 10 nucleotides line up with TRBD1. The CDR3 has 14 amino acids. The V segment lost 7 bases and the J segment 3 bases; nucleotides outside the gene matches: 9. Looked up from germline, CDR1 is SQVTM and CDR2 is ANQGSEA. CDR3: CSGLVGTGVYEQYF. Written as DNA, the CDR3 is TGCAGCGGGCTGGTCGGGACAGGGGTCTACGAGCAGTACTTC.

The chain carries TRBV7-8 and TRBJ2-3; 9 bases map to TRBD1. Germline V gives CDR1 SGHVS, CDR2 FQNEAQ. The CDR3 has 17 amino acids. V lost 0 bases to trimming and J lost 2 bases; unmatched junction nucleotides: 6. As DNA, the CDR3 is TGTGCCAGCAGCTTAGCGCCGGGGACAGGGAACACAGATACGCAGTATTTT. Translation: CASSLAPGTGNTDTQYF.

This chain links TRBV30 with TRBJ1-6; D gene uncertain. V dropped 4 bases and J dropped 7 bases, with 11 bases sitting between them. Looked up from germline, CDR1 is GTSNPN and CDR2 is SVGIG (reference sequence). The CDR3 is 13 amino acids. In nucleotides, the CDR3 is TGTGCCTGGAACAGTGGTCCCAATTCACCCCTCCACTTT. Translating gives CAWNSGPNSPLHF.

This clone was counted between two and nine times. The chain joins TRBV10-2 to TRBJ2-7; TRBD2 aligns across 9 bases. This CDR3 has 16 amino acids. Looked up from germline, CDR1 is WSHSY and CDR2 is SAAADI. V shed 2 bases and J 5 bases; nucleotides not matched to a gene: 10. The CDR3 bases are TGCGCCAGCAGTGAGCAGACGCGGGGGGGCCGGGACGAGCAGTACTTC. Amino acid sequence: CASSEQTRGGRDEQYF.

The V gene is TRBV21-1, the J gene TRBJ1-5. TRBV21-1 is flagged as a pseudogene. The CDR3 consists of 15 residues. CDR3 in amino acids: CASSKSHGTHQPQHF. The CDR3 nucleotides are TGTGCCAGCAGCAAATCTCATGGGACCCATCAGCCCCAGCATTTT.

The chain is built from TRBV29-1 and TRBJ1-1; D is undetermined. This CDR3 comprises 11 residues. Germline V gene data show CDR1 as SQVTM and CDR2 as ANQGSEA. V shed 6 bases and J shed 5 bases, with 10 bases lying between them. The CDR3 protein is CSVDRRTEAFF. The DNA of the CDR3 is TGCAGCGTAGATCGTCGAACTGAAGCTTTCTTT.

A note on this clone: Other DNA sequences in the same sample also yield this CDR3. This CDR3 reads CASSSQETQYF. As DNA, the CDR3 is TGCGCCAGCAGCTCTCAAGAGACCCAGTACTTC. This chain links TRBV5-1 with TRBJ2-5; D is ambiguous. Trimming removed 3 bases at V and 2 bases at J, with 2 bases between. Germline assignment: CDR1 SGHRS and CDR2 YFSETQ. The length of the CDR3 is 11 residues.

The V call is TRBV5-1, the J call TRBJ2-5, with D tentatively TRBD2 (6 bases). The CDR3 covers 14 residues. The germline CDR1 and CDR2 sequences are SGHRS and YFSETQ. V shed 4 bases and J shed 1 base, with 11 bases lying between them. CDR3 DNA: TGCGCCAGCAGCCCGACTAGTTCCCAAGAGACCCAGTACTTC. The encoded protein is CASSPTSSQETQYF.

The chain couples TRBV29-1 to TRBJ2-1; TRBD1 aligns across 8 bases. V lost 7 bases to trimming and J lost 5 bases; unmatched junction nucleotides: 4. The germline V gene encodes CDR1 SQVTM and CDR2 ANQGSEA. This CDR3 has 12 residues. CDR3: CSAKTGDNEQFF. CDR3 in DNA: TGCAGCGCCAAGACAGGGGACAATGAGCAGTTCTTC.

This chain uses TRBV6-5 with TRBJ1-4; D is possibly TRBD1 (5 bases). The germline V gene encodes CDR1 MNHEY and CDR2 SVGAGI. The V and J ends lost 5 bases and 6 bases respectively, with 13 bases between them. The CDR3 loop spans 14 amino acids. CDR3 sequence: CASSTSGFYEKLFF. In DNA, the CDR3 is TGTGCCAGCAGTACATCAGGGTTCTATGAAAAACTGTTTTTT.

This chain links TRBV9 with TRBJ1-5; a possible D gene is TRBD1 (6 bases). Trimming pared 4 bases from V and 0 bases from J, leaving 17 bases between. Germline V CDR1 and CDR2: SGDLS, YYNGEE. This CDR3 has 17 amino acids. The CDR3 DNA sequence: TGTGCCAGCAGCCTCCCGACAGGCCACTATAGCAATCAGCCCCAGCATTTT. Translated, it gives CASSLPTGHYSNQPQHF.

The chain uses TRBV29-1 and TRBJ1-2; 8 nucleotides line up with TRBD1. The CDR3 contains 14 residues. Germline V gives CDR1 SQVTM, CDR2 ANQGSEA. With V trimmed by 5 bases and J by 4 bases, 9 bases remained unmatched. The CDR3 here is CSVSGQGDLYGYTF. In DNA, the CDR3 is TGCAGCGTTAGCGGACAGGGAGACCTCTATGGCTACACCTTC. Drawing the rest from reference TRBV29-1 and TRBJ1-2, the complete variable domain is SAVISQKPSRDICQRGTSLTIQCQVDSQVTMMFWYRQQPGQSLTLIATANQGSEATYESGFVIDKFPISRPNLTFSTLTVSNMSPEDSSIYLCSVSGQGDLYGYTFGSGTRLTVV.

V and J are TRBV10-3 and TRBJ2-3; no clear D. Germline CDR1 reads ENHRY; CDR2 reads SYGVKD. The length of the CDR3 is 12 residues. V shed 6 bases and J shed 7 bases, with 11 bases lying between them. CDR3 amino acids: CAISASTYTQYF. In nucleotides, the CDR3 is TGTGCCATCAGCGCCTCGACCTATACGCAGTATTTT.

This clone was found once. DNA for the CDR3: TGTGCCGTAGGATCGTACGAGCAGTACTTC. It codes for CAVGSYEQYF. This chain joins TRBV7-2 and TRBJ2-7; D call uncertain. This CDR3 has 10 amino acids. Trimming removed 11 bases from V and 4 bases from J, with 9 bases in between. Germline V lookup: CDR1 SGHTA, CDR2 FQGNSA.